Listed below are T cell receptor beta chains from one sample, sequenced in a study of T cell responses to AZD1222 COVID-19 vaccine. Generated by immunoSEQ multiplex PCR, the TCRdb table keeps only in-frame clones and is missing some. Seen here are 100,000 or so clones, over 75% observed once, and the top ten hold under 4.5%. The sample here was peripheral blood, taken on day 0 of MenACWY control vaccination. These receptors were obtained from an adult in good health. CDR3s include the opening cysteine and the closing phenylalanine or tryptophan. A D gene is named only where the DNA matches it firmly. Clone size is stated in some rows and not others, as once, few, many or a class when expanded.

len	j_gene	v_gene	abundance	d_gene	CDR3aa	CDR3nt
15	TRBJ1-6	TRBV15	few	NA	CATSRDPIGNSPLHF	TGTGCCACCAGCAGAGATCCCATAGGGAATTCACCCCTCCACTTT
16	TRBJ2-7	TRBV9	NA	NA	CASSVGDGGRSGEQYF	TGTGCCAGCAGCGTGGGGGACGGGGGCCGTTCGGGCGAGCAGTACTTC
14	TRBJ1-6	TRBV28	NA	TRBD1	CASSSDRASSPLHF	TGTGCCAGCAGTTCGGACAGGGCCAGCTCACCCCTCCACTTT
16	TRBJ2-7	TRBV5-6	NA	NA	CASSLAPGGQFYEQYF	TGTGCCAGCAGCCTTGCCCCCGGTGGACAGTTCTACGAGCAGTACTTC
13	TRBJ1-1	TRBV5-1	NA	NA	CASSLARDTEAFF	TGCGCCAGCAGCTTGGCTAGAGACACTGAAGCTTTCTTT
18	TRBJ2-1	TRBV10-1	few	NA	CASSDLPGRASSYNEQFF	TGCGCCAGCAGCGACCTGCCGGGCCGCGCGAGCTCCTACAATGAGCAGTTCTTC
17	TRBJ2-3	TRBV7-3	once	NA	CASSPTGTAGATDTQYF	TGTGCCAGCAGCCCTACCGGGACCGCCGGGGCCACAGATACGCAGTATTTT
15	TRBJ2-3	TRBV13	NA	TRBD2	CASSLAGGSTDTQYF	TGTGCCAGCAGCCTAGCGGGGGGCTCCACAGATACGCAGTATTTT
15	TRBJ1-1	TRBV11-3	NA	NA	CASSLGNQGNTEAFF	TGTGCCAGCAGCTTAGGTAACCAGGGGAACACTGAAGCTTTCTTT
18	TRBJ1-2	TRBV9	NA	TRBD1	CASSPGPNGQQGGYGYTF	TGTGCCAGCAGCCCAGGGCCCAACGGACAACAGGGGGGCTATGGCTACACCTTC
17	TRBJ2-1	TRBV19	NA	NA	CASSGRGLPGSYNEQFF	TGTGCCAGTAGTGGCAGGGGCTTACCCGGCTCCTACAATGAGCAGTTCTTC
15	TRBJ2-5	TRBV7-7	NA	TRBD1	CASSPPGQGQETQYF	TGTGCTAGCAGCCCGCCGGGACAGGGGCAAGAGACCCAGTACTTC
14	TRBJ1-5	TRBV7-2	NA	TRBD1	CASSPGQGNQPQHF	TGTGCCAGCAGCCCCGGACAGGGCAATCAGCCCCAGCATTTT
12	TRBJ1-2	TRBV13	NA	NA	CASSLDLLGYTF	TGTGCCAGCAGCTTAGACCTCCTTGGCTACACCTTC
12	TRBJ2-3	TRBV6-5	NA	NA	CASSYAGDTQYF	TGTGCCAGCAGTTACGCGGGGGATACGCAGTATTTT
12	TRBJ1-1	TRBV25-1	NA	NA	CASSEIGQEAFF	TGTGCCAGCAGTGAAATTGGCCAGGAAGCTTTCTTT
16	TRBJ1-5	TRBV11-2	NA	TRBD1	CASSLGTGGWNQPQHF	TGTGCCAGCAGCTTGGGGACAGGGGGATGGAATCAGCCCCAGCATTTT
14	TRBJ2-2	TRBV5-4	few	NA	CASSLTGYPGELFF	TGTGCCAGCAGCTTAACAGGCTACCCGGGGGAGCTGTTTTTT
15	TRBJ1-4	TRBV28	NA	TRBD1	CASSDRTGLNEKLFF	TGTGCCAGCAGTGACCGGACAGGCCTTAATGAAAAACTGTTTTTT
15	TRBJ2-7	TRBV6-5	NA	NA	CASSPRVKGTYEQYF	TGTGCCAGCAGTCCCCGGGTTAAAGGGACCTACGAGCAGTACTTC
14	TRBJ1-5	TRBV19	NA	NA	CASSIASTNRPQHF	TGTGCCAGTAGTATTGCCAGCACCAACAGGCCCCAGCATTTT
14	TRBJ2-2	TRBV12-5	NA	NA	CASGLQPNTGELFF	TGTGCTAGTGGTCTCCAGCCTAACACCGGGGAGCTGTTTTTT
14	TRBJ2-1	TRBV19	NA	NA	CASSISGQINEQFF	TGTGCCAGTAGTATCTCTGGACAGATCAATGAGCAGTTCTTC
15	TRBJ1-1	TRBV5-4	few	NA	CASSPGRGPLAEAFF	TGTGCCAGCAGCCCCGGCCGGGGGCCCCTAGCTGAAGCTTTCTTT
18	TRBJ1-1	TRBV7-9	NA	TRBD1	CASSLGLGTGLLNTEAFF	TGTGCCAGCAGCTTAGGACTTGGGACAGGGCTCCTGAACACTGAAGCTTTCTTT
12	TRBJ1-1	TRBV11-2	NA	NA	CASSAYTEGAFF	TGTGCCAGCAGCGCTTACACCGAGGGAGCTTTCTTT
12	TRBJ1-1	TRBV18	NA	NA	CASSPGDTEAFF	TGTGCCAGCTCACCAGGGGACACTGAAGCTTTCTTT
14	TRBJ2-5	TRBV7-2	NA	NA	CASSLVAGRETQYF	TGTGCCAGCAGCTTAGTAGCAGGGAGGGAGACCCAGTACTTC
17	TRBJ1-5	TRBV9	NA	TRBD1	CASSVGEEGQGVQPQHF	TGTGCCAGCAGCGTAGGAGAGGAGGGACAGGGCGTGCAGCCCCAGCATTTT
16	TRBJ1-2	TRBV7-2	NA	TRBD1	CASSPAGTGGVRGYTF	TGTGCCAGCAGCCCGGCCGGGACAGGGGGCGTACGAGGCTACACCTTC
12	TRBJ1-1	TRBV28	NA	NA	CASSIGGTEAFF	TGTGCCAGCAGTATAGGGGGCACTGAAGCTTTCTTT
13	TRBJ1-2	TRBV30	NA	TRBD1	CAWMGQGDGGYTF	TGTGCCTGGATGGGACAGGGAGATGGTGGCTACACCTTC
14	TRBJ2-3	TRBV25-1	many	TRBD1	CASSGGDRGDTQYF	TGTGCCAGCAGTGGGGGGGACAGGGGAGATACGCAGTATTTT
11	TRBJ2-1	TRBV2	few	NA	CASSDFGEQFF	TGTGCCAGCAGTGACTTCGGGGAGCAGTTCTTC
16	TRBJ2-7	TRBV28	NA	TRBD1	CASSPHRDRGSYEQYF	TGTGCCAGCAGTCCCCACCGGGACAGGGGTTCCTACGAGCAGTACTTC
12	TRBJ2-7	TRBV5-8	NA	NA	CASSPPSYEQYF	TGTGCCAGCAGCCCCCCCTCCTACGAGCAGTACTTC
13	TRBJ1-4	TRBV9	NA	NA	CASSPQDGYKLFF	TGTGCCAGCAGCCCCCAGGACGGATACAAACTGTTTTTT